This T cell receptor beta chain was identified during a study of blood T cell repertoires in COVID-19. At the level of the study: Samples taken during acute and convalescent COVID-19 were collected in the United States, Italy and Spain. PBMCs, B-cell-depleted T cells, or T cells provided the cDNA or gDNA that made up the material.

Germline lookup yields CDR1 MNHEY and CDR2 SMNVEV (reference sequence). V shed 5 bases, J shed 3 bases, and the junction held 5 bases outside the gene matches. This CDR3 comprises 15 residues. In the authors' methods: Amplified reference gene primers provided the basis for estimating nucleated cell counts. Produced via immunoSEQ multiplex PCR; TCRdb's table is partial and in-frame only. V, J and clone size are taken as reported in that table, and D and trimming were inferred from the DNA itself. In the table there are fewer than 450,000 clones, around 87% of which are singletons. The receptor was isolated from a woman aged 50 to 60 with COVID-19, enrolled during active disease. The sequenced sample consisted of peripheral blood. The chain couples TRBV27 to TRBJ2-1; 9 nucleotides line up with TRBD2. The DNA of the CDR3 is TGTGCCAGCAGTCATAGCGGGAGCGGCTACAATGAGCAGTTCTTC. It yields the protein CASSHSGSGYNEQFF.